This TCR beta chain was sequenced during a study of blood T cell repertoires in COVID-19. Looking at the study overall: PBMCs, B-cell-depleted T cells, or T cells were the source of the cDNA or gDNA that made up the material.

This table comes from immunoSEQ multiplex PCR, and its TCRdb copy is limited to in-frame clones, with some not included. The table lists roughly 120,000 clones, roughly 82% of them singletons. The TCR comes from a middle-aged woman with acute or convalescent COVID-19. What was sequenced was peripheral blood.

In nucleotides, the CDR3 is TGTGCCAGCAGCCCGGGACAGGGGTGGGGAGAAGCTTTCTTT. It encodes CASSPGQGWGEAFF. The chain has TRBV7-8 and TRBJ1-1, with 10 bases aligning to TRBD1. Germline V gene data show CDR1 as SGHVS and CDR2 as FQNEAQ. The CDR3 spans 14 residues. J lost 8 bases, V lost 5 bases, and 8 bases had no gene match.